The 9 T cell receptor beta chains below all came from one sample that was sequenced in a study of cytomegalovirus exposure and HLA in healthy donors. The study ran its PCR with 60 Vbeta and 13 Jbeta primers. Libraries were prepared by immunoSEQ multiplex PCR; TCRdb keeps only in-frame clonotypes and omits some of them. This table holds about 130,000 clones, 80% found once. The sample was PBMCs. These receptors came from a human donor in good health.

The chain links TRBV6-5 to TRBJ1-2, with 7 bases matching TRBD1. This CDR3 is 15 amino acids long. CDR1 and CDR2 (germline): MNHEY, SVGAGI. Unmatched junction bases numbered 14, after V lost 5 bases and J lost 8 bases. The CDR3 sequence: CASSPPSKGAKGYTF. The CDR3 DNA reads as TGTGCCAGCAGTCCCCCCTCGAAGGGGGCTAAGGGCTACACCTTC.

The chain recombines TRBV29-1 with TRBJ1-2; the D gene is possibly TRBD1 (5 bases). This CDR3 spans 14 amino acids. Trimming shortened V by 4 bases and J by 7 bases, and 19 bases separated the two germline ends. Germline V lookup: CDR1 SQVTM, CDR2 ANQGSEA. The CDR3 spells CSVVRLGQITGYTF. In nucleotides, the CDR3 is TGCAGCGTTGTGAGATTGGGGCAGATCACTGGCTACACCTTC.

This clone was recorded once. This chain connects TRBV6-1 to TRBJ2-3, with D hard to call. With 7 bases removed from V and 0 bases from J, the gap between germline ends came to 11 bases. The CDR3 has 14 amino acids. Germline-derived CDR1 and CDR2 are MNHNS and SASEGT. The CDR3 protein is CASTGSSSTDTQYF. In DNA form, the CDR3 reads TGTGCCAGCACAGGATCATCTAGCACAGATACGCAGTATTTT.

The chain combines TRBV9 with TRBJ1-4; possible D gene TRBD1, 6 bases. The CDR3 consists of 14 residues. Germline values: CDR1 SGDLS, CDR2 YYNGEE. V was cut by 0 bases and J by 3 bases, with 6 bases left in between. The CDR3, as DNA: TGTGCCAGCAGCGTAGGGACAGCTAATGAAAAACTGTTTTTT. Protein sequence: CASSVGTANEKLFF.

V and J are TRBV13 and TRBJ2-7; D uncertain. The germline V gene has CDR1 PRHDT and CDR2 FYEKMQ (reference sequence). With 2 bases removed from V and 4 bases from J, the gap between germline ends came to 27 bases. The CDR3 has 19 amino acids. The CDR3 sequence is CASSLFNSTNRNTQYEQYF. DNA of the CDR3: TGTGCCAGCAGCTTATTTAACTCCACAAACCGAAACACACAGTACGAGCAGTACTTC.

The CDR3 DNA follows: TGTGCCAGCAGCTTCACAGGGGGGAACGGCTACACCTTC. Translating it yields CASSFTGGNGYTF. The chain carries TRBV7-8 and TRBJ1-2; 8 bases agree with TRBD1. Germline CDR1 reads SGHVS; CDR2 reads FQNEAQ. Trimming removed 3 bases from V and 8 bases from J; junction bases left unmatched: 5. The CDR3 length is 13 residues.

The CDR3 bases are TGCGCCAGCAGTCCGGAGGACAGAAATGCACATGATGGCTACACCTTC. Amino acids: CASSPEDRNAHDGYTF. The chain is built from TRBV23-1 and TRBJ1-2; D is perhaps TRBD1 (6 bases). TRBV23-1 is recorded as an ORF, its role being uncertain. V was shortened by 4 bases and J by 6 bases, with 21 bases between the two germline ends. The CDR3 totals 16 residues.

Comments on this clone: The germline gene is not matched at one end of the junction; a read error may be the cause. V and J are TRBV19 and TRBJ2-1; TRBD2 matches at 9 bases. CDR1 and CDR2 (germline): LNHDA, SQIVND (reference sequence). CDR3 length equals 13 residues. CDR3 in DNA: TGTGCCGGTAGTGAGCGGGGGGTTGGTGAGCAGTTCTTC. Translation: CAGSERGVGEQFF.

This clone was detected only once. The chain is built from TRBV4-1 and TRBJ1-5, with TRBD1 matching 7 bases. Trimming at V came to 4 bases and at J to 0 bases, leaving 15 bases not matched to a gene. Germline CDR1 MGHRA, CDR2 YSYEKL. The CDR3 loop spans 19 amino acids. The CDR3 nucleotides are TGCGCCAGCAGCCCGGACCGGGCAGGGGGGATTATTAGCAATCAGCCCCAGCATTTT. Translated: CASSPDRAGGIISNQPQHF.